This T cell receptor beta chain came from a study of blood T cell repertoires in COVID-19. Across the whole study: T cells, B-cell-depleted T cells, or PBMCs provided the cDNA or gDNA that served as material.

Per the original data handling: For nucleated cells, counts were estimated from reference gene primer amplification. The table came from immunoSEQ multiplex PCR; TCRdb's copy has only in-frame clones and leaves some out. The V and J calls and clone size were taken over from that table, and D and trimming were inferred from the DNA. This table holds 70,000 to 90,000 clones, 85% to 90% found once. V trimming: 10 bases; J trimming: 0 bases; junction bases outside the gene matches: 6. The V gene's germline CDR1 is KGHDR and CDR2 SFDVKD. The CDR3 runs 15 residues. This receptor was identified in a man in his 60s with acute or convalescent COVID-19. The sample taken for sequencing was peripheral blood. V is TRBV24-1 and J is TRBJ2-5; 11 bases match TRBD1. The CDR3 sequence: CATQPGQGDQETQYF. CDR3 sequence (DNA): TGTGCCACACAACCGGGACAGGGGGACCAAGAGACCCAGTACTTC.